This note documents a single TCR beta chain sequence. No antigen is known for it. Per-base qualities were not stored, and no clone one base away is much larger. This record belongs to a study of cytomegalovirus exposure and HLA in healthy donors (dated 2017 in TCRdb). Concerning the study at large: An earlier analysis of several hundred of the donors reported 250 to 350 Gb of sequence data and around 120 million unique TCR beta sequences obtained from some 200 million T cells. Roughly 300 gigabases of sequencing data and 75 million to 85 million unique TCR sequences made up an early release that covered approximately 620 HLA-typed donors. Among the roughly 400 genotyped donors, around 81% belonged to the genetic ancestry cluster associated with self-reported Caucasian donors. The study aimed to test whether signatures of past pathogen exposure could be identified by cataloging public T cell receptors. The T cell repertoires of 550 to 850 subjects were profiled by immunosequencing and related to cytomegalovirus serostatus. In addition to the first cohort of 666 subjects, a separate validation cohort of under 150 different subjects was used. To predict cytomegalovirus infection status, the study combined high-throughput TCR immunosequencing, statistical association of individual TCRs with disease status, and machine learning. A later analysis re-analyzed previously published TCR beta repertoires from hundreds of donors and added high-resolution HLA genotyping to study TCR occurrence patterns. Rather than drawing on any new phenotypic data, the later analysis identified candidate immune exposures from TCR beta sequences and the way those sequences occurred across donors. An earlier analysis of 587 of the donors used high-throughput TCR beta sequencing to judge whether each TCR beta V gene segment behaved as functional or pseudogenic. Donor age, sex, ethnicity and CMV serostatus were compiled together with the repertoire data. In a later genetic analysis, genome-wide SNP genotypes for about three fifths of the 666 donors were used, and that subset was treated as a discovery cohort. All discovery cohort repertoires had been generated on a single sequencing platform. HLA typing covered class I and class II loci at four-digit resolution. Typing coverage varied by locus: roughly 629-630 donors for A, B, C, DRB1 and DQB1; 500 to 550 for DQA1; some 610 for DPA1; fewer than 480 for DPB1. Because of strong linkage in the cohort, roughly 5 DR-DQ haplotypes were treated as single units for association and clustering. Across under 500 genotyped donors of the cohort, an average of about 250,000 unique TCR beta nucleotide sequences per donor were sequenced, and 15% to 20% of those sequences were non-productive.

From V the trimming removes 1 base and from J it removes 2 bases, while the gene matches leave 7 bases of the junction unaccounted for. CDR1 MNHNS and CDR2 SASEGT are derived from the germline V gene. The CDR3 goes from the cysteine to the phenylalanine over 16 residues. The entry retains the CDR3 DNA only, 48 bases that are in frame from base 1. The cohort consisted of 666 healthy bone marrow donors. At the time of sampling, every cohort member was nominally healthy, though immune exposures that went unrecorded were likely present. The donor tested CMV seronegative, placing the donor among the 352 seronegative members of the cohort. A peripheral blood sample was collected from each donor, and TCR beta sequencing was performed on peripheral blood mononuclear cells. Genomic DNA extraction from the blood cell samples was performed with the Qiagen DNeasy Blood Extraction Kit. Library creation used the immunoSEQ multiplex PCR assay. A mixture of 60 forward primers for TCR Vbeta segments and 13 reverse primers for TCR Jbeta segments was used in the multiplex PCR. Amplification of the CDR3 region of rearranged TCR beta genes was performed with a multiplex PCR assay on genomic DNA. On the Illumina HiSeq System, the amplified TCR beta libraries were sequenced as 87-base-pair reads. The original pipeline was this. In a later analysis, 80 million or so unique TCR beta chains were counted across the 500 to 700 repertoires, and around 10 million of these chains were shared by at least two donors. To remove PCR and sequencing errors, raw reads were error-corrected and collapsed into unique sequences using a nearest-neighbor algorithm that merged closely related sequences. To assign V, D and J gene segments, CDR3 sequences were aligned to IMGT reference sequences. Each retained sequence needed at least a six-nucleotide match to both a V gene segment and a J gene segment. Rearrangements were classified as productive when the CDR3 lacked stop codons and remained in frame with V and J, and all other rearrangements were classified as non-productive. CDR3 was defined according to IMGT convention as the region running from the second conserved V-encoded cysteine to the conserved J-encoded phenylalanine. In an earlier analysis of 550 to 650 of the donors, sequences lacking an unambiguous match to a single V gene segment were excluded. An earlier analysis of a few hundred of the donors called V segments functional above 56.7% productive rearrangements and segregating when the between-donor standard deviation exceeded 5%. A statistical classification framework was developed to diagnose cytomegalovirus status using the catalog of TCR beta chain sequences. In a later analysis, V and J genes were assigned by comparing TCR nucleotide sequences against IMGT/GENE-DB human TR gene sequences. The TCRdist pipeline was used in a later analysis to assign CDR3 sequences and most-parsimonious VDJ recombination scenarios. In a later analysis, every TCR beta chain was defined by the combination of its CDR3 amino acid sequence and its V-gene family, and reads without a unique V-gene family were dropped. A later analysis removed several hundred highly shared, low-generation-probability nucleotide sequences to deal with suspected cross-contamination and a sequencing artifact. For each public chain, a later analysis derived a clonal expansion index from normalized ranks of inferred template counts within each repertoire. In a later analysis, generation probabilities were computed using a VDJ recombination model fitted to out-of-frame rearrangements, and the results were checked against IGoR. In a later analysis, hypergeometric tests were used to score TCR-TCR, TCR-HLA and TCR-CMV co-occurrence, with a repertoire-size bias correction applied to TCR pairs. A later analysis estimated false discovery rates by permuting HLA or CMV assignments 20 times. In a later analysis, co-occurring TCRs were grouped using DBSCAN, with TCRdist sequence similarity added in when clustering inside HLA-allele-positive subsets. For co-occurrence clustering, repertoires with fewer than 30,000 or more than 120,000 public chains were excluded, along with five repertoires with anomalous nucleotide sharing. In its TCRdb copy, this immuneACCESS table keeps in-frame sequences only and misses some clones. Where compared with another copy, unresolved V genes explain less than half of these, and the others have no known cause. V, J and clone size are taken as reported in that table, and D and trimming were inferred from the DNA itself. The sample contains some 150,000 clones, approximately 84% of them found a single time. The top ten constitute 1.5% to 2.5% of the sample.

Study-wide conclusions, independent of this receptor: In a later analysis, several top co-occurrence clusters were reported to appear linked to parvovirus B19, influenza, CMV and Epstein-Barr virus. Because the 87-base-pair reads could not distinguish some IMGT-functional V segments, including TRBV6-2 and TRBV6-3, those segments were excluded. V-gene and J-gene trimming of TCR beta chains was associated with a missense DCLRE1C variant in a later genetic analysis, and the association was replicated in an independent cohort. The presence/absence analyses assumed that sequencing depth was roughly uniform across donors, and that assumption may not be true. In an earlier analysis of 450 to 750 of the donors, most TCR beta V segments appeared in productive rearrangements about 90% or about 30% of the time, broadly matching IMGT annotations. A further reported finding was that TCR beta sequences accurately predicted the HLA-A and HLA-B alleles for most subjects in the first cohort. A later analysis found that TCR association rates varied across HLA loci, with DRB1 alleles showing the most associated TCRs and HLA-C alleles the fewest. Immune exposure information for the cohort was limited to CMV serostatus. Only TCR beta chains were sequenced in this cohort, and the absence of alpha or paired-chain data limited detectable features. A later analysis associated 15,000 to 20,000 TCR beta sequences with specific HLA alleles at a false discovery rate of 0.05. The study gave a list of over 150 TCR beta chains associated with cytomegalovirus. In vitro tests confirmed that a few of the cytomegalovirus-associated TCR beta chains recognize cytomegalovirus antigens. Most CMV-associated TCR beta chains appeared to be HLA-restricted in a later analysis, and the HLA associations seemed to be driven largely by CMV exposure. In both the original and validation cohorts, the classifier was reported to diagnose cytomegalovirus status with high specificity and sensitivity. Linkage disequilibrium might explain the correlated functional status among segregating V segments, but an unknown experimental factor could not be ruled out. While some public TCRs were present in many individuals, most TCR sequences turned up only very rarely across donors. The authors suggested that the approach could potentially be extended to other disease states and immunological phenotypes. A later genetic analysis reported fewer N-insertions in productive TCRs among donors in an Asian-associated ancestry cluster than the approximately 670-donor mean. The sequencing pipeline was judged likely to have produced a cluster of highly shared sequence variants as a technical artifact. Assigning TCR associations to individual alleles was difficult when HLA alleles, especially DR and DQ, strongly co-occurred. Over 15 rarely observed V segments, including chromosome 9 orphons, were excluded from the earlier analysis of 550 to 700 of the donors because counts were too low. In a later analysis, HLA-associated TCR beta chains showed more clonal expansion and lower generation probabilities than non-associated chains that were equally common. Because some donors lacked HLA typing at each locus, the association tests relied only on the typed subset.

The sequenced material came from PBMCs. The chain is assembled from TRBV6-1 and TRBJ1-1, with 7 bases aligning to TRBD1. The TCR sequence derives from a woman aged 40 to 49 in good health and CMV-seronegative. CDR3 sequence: CASSEVKWTGNTEAFF. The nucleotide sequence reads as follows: TGTGCCAGCAGTGAAGTGAAATGGACAGGAAACACTGAAGCTTTCTTT.